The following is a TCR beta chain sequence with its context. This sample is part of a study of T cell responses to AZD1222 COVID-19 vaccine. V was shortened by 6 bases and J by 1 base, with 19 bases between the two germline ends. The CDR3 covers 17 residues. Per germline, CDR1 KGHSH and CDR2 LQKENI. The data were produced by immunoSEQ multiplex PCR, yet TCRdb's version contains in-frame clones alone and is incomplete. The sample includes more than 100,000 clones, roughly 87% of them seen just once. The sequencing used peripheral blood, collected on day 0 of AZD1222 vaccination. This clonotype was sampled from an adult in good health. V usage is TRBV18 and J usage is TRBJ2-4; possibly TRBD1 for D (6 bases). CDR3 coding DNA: TGTGCCAGCTCCTACACCGTCGCAGGGGCGGCCAAAAACATTCAGTACTTC. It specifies CASSYTVAGAAKNIQYF.